Shown below are 29 T cell receptor beta chains from a single sample sequenced in a study of identical twins. From the 5' RACE reads, TCRdb called clonotypes with MiXCR, one entry per CDR3 protein. Of roughly 290,000 distinct CDR3 sequences in the sample, around 9.7% were seen once. These same records also appear under a second study, on yellow fever vaccine responses in identical twins.

Input material: CD8+ T cells sorted from blood. These receptors came from a woman aged 18-35 years in good health.

This clonotype came up a few times. The CDR3 region is CASSQGPGTQETQYF. The CDR3 nucleotides read TGCGCCAGCAGCCAGGGACCCGGGACCCAAGAGACCCAGTACTTC. This chain connects TRBV4-1 to TRBJ2-5; perhaps D is TRBD1 or TRBD2 (5 bases each). Trimming pared 3 bases from V and 1 base from J, leaving 12 bases between. Germline CDR1 is MGHRA and CDR2 is YSYEKL. This CDR3 has 15 amino acids.

This clonotype was counted at least ten times. This rearrangement joins TRBV7-9 to TRBJ1-1, with D unresolved. V gave up 2 bases and J gave up 2 bases, with 9 bases separating them. There are 14 residues in the CDR3. Germline loops: CDR1 SEHNR, CDR2 FQNEAQ (reference sequence). CDR3 in DNA: TGTGCCAGCAGCTTATTGGGCGTAAACACTGAAGCTTTCTTT. It codes for CASSLLGVNTEAFF.

This clonotype was recorded at least ten times. The V gene is TRBV6-6, the J gene TRBJ2-7; TRBD1 or TRBD2 may be the D gene (6 bases each). V was clipped by 1 base and J by 2 bases, with 9 bases between them. Germline V gene data show CDR1 as MNHNY and CDR2 as SVGAGI (reference sequence). The CDR3 has 14 residues. The CDR3 spells CASSYWGAAYEQYF. As DNA, the CDR3 is TGTGCCAGCAGTTACTGGGGGGCGGCCTACGAGCAGTACTTC.

This clonotype was found many times. This chain links TRBV28 with TRBJ2-5, with 7 bases fitting TRBD1. Germline trimming cut 6 bases from V and 7 bases from J; bases unmatched to any gene: 11. The V gene's germline CDR1 is MDHEN and CDR2 SYDVKM. This CDR3 has 14 amino acids. Here the CDR3 reads CASSRDSRFGTQYF. Here the CDR3 DNA reads TGTGCCAGCAGCCGGGACAGCCGTTTCGGGACCCAGTACTTC.

The rearrangement joins TRBV29-1 to TRBJ2-1; D may be TRBD2 (5 bases). This CDR3 comprises 15 residues. Looked up from germline, CDR1 is SQVTM and CDR2 is ANQGSEA. Trimming pared 0 bases from V and 4 bases from J, leaving 13 bases between. The DNA of the CDR3 is TGCAGCGTTGAAGATCCGGCTAGCTATTACAATGAGCAGTTCTTC. Residues: CSVEDPASYYNEQFF.

This clonotype was found many times. A junction end diverges from the germline sequence, so it may reflect a read error. The chain joins TRBV7-7 to TRBJ2-1; 8 nucleotides line up with TRBD2. The CDR3 spans 16 residues. Per the germline V gene, CDR1 is SSHAT and CDR2 is FNYEAQ (reference sequence). The CDR3, as DNA: TGTGCTAGCAGCTTATCTAGCTTGGCGGGGGGCAATGAGCAGTTCTTC. Translating it yields CASSLSSLAGGNEQFF.

The V gene is TRBV20-1, the J gene TRBJ2-7; maybe TRBD2 (6 bases). Germline CDR1 reads DFQATT; CDR2 reads SNEGSKA (reference sequence). The CDR3 totals 14 residues. V was clipped by 0 bases and J by 3 bases, with 12 bases between them. Written as DNA, the CDR3 is TGCAGTGCTAGAGATCAGGAGGGCAGCTACGAGCAGTACTTC. Its protein product is CSARDQEGSYEQYF.

CDR3 loop: CASSFPGARDYNEQFF. The DNA for the CDR3 is TGTGCCAGCAGTTTTCCGGGGGCGAGAGACTACAATGAGCAGTTCTTC. This sequence joins TRBV27 and TRBJ2-1; the D gene could be TRBD1 or TRBD2 (6 bases each). V lost 3 bases, J lost 3 bases, and 15 bases lay in between. Germline V gene data show CDR1 as MNHEY and CDR2 as SMNVEV (reference sequence). The CDR3 runs to 16 residues.

CDR3 DNA sequence: TGTGCCAGCAGTCTAAGCGGGAGTGGTCTATCCTACAATGAGCAGTTCTTC. It is translated as CASSLSGSGLSYNEQFF. This chain uses TRBV6-1 with TRBJ2-1, with 8 bases identical to TRBD2. The CDR3 is 17 amino acids. CDR1 and CDR2 (germline): MNHNS, SASEGT. With V trimmed by 5 bases and J by 1 base, 10 bases remained unmatched.

This clonotype has ten or more counts. V usage is TRBV29-1 and J usage is TRBJ2-7; D assignment may be TRBD1 or TRBD2 (6 bases each). V was cut by 7 bases and J by 2 bases, with 15 bases left in between. Germline V gene data show CDR1 as SQVTM and CDR2 as ANQGSEA. This CDR3 has 13 residues. This CDR3 is CSGLGTSPYEQYF. The CDR3 nucleotides read TGCAGCGGACTAGGGACATCCCCCTACGAGCAGTACTTC.

CDR3 in DNA: TGTGCCAGCAGCTTAGTTTCATCGGCCGCGGGACAACGGGGGCAGTACTTC. It yields the protein CASSLVSSAAGQRGQYF. The J gene is TRBJ2-7, the V gene TRBV7-2; D may correspond to TRBD1 or TRBD2 (6 bases each). The germline gives CDR1 SGHTA, CDR2 FQGNSA. The V end lost 1 base, the J end lost 9 bases, and 25 bases lay between the germline ends. The length of the CDR3 is 17 residues.

This rearrangement joins TRBV7-3 to TRBJ2-2, with D possibly being TRBD1 (6 bases). With 1 base removed from V and 7 bases from J, the gap between germline ends came to 16 bases. Germline V gene lookup returns CDR1 SGHTA and CDR2 FQGTGA. The CDR3 spans 16 residues. CDR3 DNA: TGTGCCAGCAGCTTAATGTTTGGGGGCGAGGACGGGGAGCTGTTTTTT. It codes for CASSLMFGGEDGELFF.

A few counts support this clonotype. V gene TRBV28 combines with J gene TRBJ1-6; D possibly corresponds to TRBD1 (6 bases). This CDR3 region has 15 residues. The V end was cut by 4 bases, the J end by 6 bases, with 13 bases between. CDR1 is MDHEN and CDR2 is SYDVKM in the germline V gene. Here the CDR3 reads CASSYRRTVNSPLHF. The CDR3 nucleotides read TGTGCCAGCAGTTACCGAAGGACAGTTAATTCACCCCTCCACTTT.

This chain joins TRBV30 and TRBJ1-1; D remains unclear. Germline V gene data show CDR1 as GTSNPN and CDR2 as SVGIG (reference sequence). V lost 4 bases, J lost 5 bases, and 5 bases lay in between. This CDR3 contains 10 residues. CDR3 sequence (DNA): TGTGCCTGGAAGAATACTGAAGCTTTCTTT. Translating it yields CAWKNTEAFF. The variable domain in full, with the rest retrieved from reference TRBV30 and TRBJ1-1, is SQTIHQWPATLVQPVGSPLSLECTVEGTSNPNLYWYRQAAGRGLQLLFYSVGIGQISSEVPQNLSASRPQDRQFILSSKKLLLSDSGFYLCAWKNTEAFFGQGTRLTVV.

This clonotype was counted at least ten times. This chain links TRBV4-2 with TRBJ2-1; unclear D gene. The CDR3 runs to 12 residues. Trimming left V 0 bases short and J 6 bases short, with 3 bases between. Per germline, CDR1 LGHNA and CDR2 YNFKEQ. The CDR3 spells CASSQDSNEQFF. The CDR3 region has the DNA TGTGCCAGCAGCCAAGATAGCAATGAGCAGTTCTTC.

The rearrangement links TRBV12-3 or TRBV12-4 to TRBJ2-3, with D hard to call. CDR3 size: 14 residues. The V end lost 3 bases, the J end lost 2 bases, and 9 bases lay between the germline ends. DNA of the CDR3: TGTGCCAGCAGTTTTCGGCCCGTCACAGATACGCAGTATTTT. Amino acids: CASSFRPVTDTQYF.

The genes are TRBV29-1 and TRBJ1-2; 10 bases fit TRBD1. V lost 6 bases to trimming and J lost 6 bases; unmatched junction nucleotides: 7. The CDR3 spans 13 residues. CDR1 and CDR2 (germline): SQVTM, ANQGSEA. The CDR3 DNA follows: TGCAGCGTAGAGACAGGGGGCCACCATGGCTACACCTTC. This translates into CSVETGGHHGYTF.

A few counts support this clonotype. The V call is TRBV6-1, the J call TRBJ2-2; 14 bases match TRBD2. Looked up from germline, CDR1 is MNHNS and CDR2 is SASEGT. The CDR3 consists of 18 residues. V gave up 5 bases and J gave up 4 bases; unmatched junction bases: 9. CDR3 DNA sequence: TGTGCCAGCAGTAATCCCGGGACTAGCGGGAGACCCACCGGGGAGCTGTTTTTT. Translation gives CASSNPGTSGRPTGELFF.

The chain has TRBV2 and TRBJ2-1; the D is unclear. The CDR3 extends over 13 amino acids. Germline V gene data show CDR1 as SNHLY and CDR2 as FYNNEI. Deletions cut 2 bases from V and 4 bases from J, with 6 bases between. In DNA, the CDR3 is TGTGCCAGCAGTGAATTTCCGTACAATGAGCAGTTCTTC. Protein product: CASSEFPYNEQFF.

A few counts support this clonotype. The J gene is TRBJ1-1, the V gene TRBV20-1; no definite D call. The CDR3 runs to 14 residues. CDR1 is DFQATT and CDR2 is SNEGSKA in the germline V gene (reference sequence). V dropped 0 bases and J dropped 5 bases, with 13 bases sitting between them. CDR3 amino acids: CSARDLKGSTEAFF. The CDR3 region has the DNA TGCAGTGCTAGAGATTTAAAGGGTTCAACTGAAGCTTTCTTT.

The CDR3 reads CAISEARDNEQFF. CDR3 coding DNA: TGTGCCATCAGTGAGGCCAGGGACAATGAGCAGTTCTTC. V is TRBV10-3 and J is TRBJ2-1; tentatively, D is TRBD1 (5 bases). This CDR3 spans 13 amino acids. Germline CDR1 reads ENHRY; CDR2 reads SYGVKD. V was shortened by 2 bases and J by 5 bases, with 7 bases between the two germline ends.

The rearrangement links TRBV7-9 to TRBJ2-7; D tentatively fits TRBD1 or TRBD2 (6 bases each). CDR1 is SEHNR, CDR2 FQNEAQ, per germline (reference sequence). The CDR3 is 14 amino acids. V lost 1 base and J lost 5, with 12 bases in between. The CDR3 sequence is CASSLGRGGDEQYF. The CDR3 DNA reads as TGTGCCAGCAGCTTAGGCAGGGGAGGCGACGAGCAGTACTTC.

There are a few counts of this clonotype. V usage is TRBV28 and J usage is TRBJ2-7, with no clear D. CDR3 length: 13 residues. CDR1 is MDHEN, CDR2 SYDVKM, per germline. Trimming took 0 bases from V and 1 from J, leaving 4 bases between them. CDR3 DNA: TGTGCCAGCAGTTTATGTGTTTCCTACGAGCAGTACTTC. Its protein product is CASSLCVSYEQYF.

This clonotype was recorded a few times. The rearrangement links TRBV4-1 to TRBJ2-7, with TRBD1 matching over 7 bases. This CDR3 has 15 residues. Per the germline V gene, CDR1 is MGHRA and CDR2 is YSYEKL. Germline trimming cut 3 bases from V and 1 base from J; bases unmatched to any gene: 6. The CDR3 reads CASSQTGPRSYEQYF. The CDR3 DNA is TGCGCCAGCAGCCAGACAGGGCCCCGGTCCTACGAGCAGTACTTC.

A few counts support this clonotype. The chain links TRBV5-1 to TRBJ2-7, with D perhaps matching TRBD1 (6 bases). CDR1 and CDR2 (germline): SGHRS, YFSETQ. Between the trimmed V and J ends, which lost 3 bases and 3 bases, there was a span of 16 bases. The CDR3 runs to 15 residues. CDR3 DNA: TGCGCCAGCAGCTGGTGGGATACAGGGAGCTACGAGCAGTACTTC. Its translation: CASSWWDTGSYEQYF.

In this sample, this clonotype turned up many times. J is TRBJ2-3 and V is TRBV3-1; D gene unclear. The germline gives CDR1 LGHDT, CDR2 YNNKEL (reference sequence). Trimming removed 0 bases at V and 3 bases at J, with 10 bases between. The CDR3 runs to 15 residues. CDR3 sequence (DNA): TGTGCCAGCAGCCAAGAGGTTGGGGTGACAGATACGCAGTATTTT. It specifies CASSQEVGVTDTQYF.

This chain connects TRBV19 to TRBJ1-5; TRBD1 is a possible D gene (5 bases). The CDR3 loop spans 15 amino acids. Germline V lookup: CDR1 LNHDA, CDR2 SQIVND (reference sequence). V was clipped by 1 base and J by 6 bases, with 13 bases between them. The CDR3 nucleotides are TGTGCCAGTAGTATAGGGGACGGAGGATCTCAGCCCCAGCATTTT. Translated: CASSIGDGGSQPQHF.

This clonotype was detected only a few times. The genes are TRBV11-3 and TRBJ2-1; TRBD2 aligns across 11 bases. Trimming at V came to 5 bases and at J to 6 bases, leaving 6 bases not matched to a gene. This CDR3 has 15 amino acids. Germline-derived CDR1 and CDR2 are SGHNT and YENEEA. The CDR3 here is CASSPRLAGSNEQFF. The CDR3 coding sequence is TGTGCCAGCAGCCCTCGACTAGCGGGGAGCAATGAGCAGTTCTTC.

This clonotype was seen a handful of times. The rearrangement links TRBV19 to TRBJ2-5, with D tentatively TRBD1 (5 bases). The V end lost 4 bases, the J end lost 1 base, and 10 bases lay between the germline ends. Per the germline V gene, CDR1 is LNHDA and CDR2 is SQIVND (reference sequence). The length of the CDR3 is 14 residues. The CDR3 loop reads CASSKGQLQETQYF. In DNA form, the CDR3 reads TGTGCCAGTAGTAAAGGACAACTCCAAGAGACCCAGTACTTC. The full variable domain, its missing parts supplied by reference TRBV19 and TRBJ2-5, is DGGITQSPKYLFRKEGQNVTLSCEQNLNHDAMYWYRQDPGQGLRLIYYSQIVNDFQKGDIAEGYSVSREKKESFPLTVTSAQKNPTAFYLCASSKGQLQETQYFGPGTRLLVL.